The clone carrying this T cell receptor beta chain showed up many times. These data are taken from a study of T cells in Graves' hyperthyroidism and ophthalmopathy. Regions amplified from RNA transcripts were the TCR beta CDR3 regions. The HTBI primer set served for first-round RT-PCR of the TCR CDR3. TCRdb reprocessed the multiplex PCR reads with MiXCR, giving one entry per CDR3 protein. The sample contains 350,000 to 400,000 distinct CDR3 sequences, 14% to 15% of which appear only once. Hyperthyroidism patients were newly diagnosed, had disease duration under 2 months, and were aged 18 to 65 years. The source material was blood. The TCR was taken from a woman aged 30 to 39 with Graves' hyperthyroidism.

DNA of the CDR3: TGTGCCAGCAGTTCGATCGGGACCGATAGACCCTACGAGCAGTACTTC. It codes for CASSSIGTDRPYEQYF. This chain joins TRBV28 and TRBJ2-7; the D call may be TRBD1 or TRBD2 (5 bases each). V lost 4 bases to trimming and J lost 2 bases, with 18 bases between them. Germline CDR1 MDHEN, CDR2 SYDVKM. This CDR3 has 16 residues.